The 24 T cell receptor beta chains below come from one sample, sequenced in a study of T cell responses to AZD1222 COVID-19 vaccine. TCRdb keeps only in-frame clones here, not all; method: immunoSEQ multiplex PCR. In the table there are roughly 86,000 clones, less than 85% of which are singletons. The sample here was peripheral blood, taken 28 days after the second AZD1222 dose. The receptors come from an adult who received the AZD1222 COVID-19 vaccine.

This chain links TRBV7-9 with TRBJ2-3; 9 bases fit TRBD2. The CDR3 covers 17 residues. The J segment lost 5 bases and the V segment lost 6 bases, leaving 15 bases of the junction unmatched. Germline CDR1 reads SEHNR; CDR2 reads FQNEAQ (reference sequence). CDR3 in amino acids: CASSLGAGGRSIDTQYF. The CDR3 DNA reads TGTGCCAGCAGTTTGGGAGCGGGGGGAAGGTCAATAGATACGCAGTATTTT. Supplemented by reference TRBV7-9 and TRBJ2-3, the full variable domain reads DTGVSQNPRHKITKRGQNVTFRCDPISEHNRLYWYRQTLGQGPEFLTYFQNEAQLEKSRLLSDRFSAERPKGSFSTLEIQRTEQGDSAMYLCASSLGAGGRSIDTQYFGPGTRLTVL.

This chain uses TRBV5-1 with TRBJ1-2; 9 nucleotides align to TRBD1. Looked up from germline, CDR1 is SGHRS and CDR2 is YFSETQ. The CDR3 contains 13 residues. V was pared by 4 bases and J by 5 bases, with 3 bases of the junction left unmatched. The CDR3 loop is CASSPGQGYGYTF. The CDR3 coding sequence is TGCGCCAGCAGCCCGGGACAGGGATATGGCTACACCTTC.

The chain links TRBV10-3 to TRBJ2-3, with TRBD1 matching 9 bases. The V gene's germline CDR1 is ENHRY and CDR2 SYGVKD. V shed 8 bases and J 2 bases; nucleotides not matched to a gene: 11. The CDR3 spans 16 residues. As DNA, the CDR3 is TGTGCCATCCAGACACGGGACAGGGAGGCCACAGATACGCAGTATTTT. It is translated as CAIQTRDREATDTQYF.

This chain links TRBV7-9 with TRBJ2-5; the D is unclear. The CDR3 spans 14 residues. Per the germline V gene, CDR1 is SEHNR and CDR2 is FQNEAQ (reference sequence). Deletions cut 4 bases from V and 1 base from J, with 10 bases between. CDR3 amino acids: CASSSDRAQETQYF. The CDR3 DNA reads TGTGCCAGCAGCTCCGACCGGGCCCAAGAGACCCAGTACTTC.

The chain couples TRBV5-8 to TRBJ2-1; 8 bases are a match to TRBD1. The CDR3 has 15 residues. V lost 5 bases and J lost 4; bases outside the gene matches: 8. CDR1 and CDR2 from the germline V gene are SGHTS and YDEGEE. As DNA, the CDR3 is TGTGCCAGCAGTCTGACAGGGGCAGGATACAATGAGCAGTTCTTC. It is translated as CASSLTGAGYNEQFF.

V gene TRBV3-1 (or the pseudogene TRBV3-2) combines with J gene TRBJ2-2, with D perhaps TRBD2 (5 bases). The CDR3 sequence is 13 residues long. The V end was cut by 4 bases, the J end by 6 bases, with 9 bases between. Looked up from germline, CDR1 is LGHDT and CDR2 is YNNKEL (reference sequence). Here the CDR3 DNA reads TGTGCCAGCAGCCCAGACTACTCCGGGGAGCTGTTTTTT. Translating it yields CASSPDYSGELFF.

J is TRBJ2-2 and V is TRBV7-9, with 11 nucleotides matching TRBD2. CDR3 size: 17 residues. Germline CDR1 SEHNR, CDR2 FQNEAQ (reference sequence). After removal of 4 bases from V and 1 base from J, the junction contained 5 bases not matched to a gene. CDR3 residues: CASSSPLAGVNTGELFF. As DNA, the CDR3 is TGTGCCAGCAGCTCCCCACTAGCGGGAGTGAACACCGGGGAGCTGTTTTTT.

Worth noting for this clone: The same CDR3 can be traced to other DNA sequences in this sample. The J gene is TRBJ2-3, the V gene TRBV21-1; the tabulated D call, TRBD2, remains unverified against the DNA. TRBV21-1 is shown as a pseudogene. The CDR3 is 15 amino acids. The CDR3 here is CASSKERGGTDTQYF. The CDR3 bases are TGTGCCAGTAGCAAAGAGCGGGGGGGCACAGATACGCAGTATTTT.

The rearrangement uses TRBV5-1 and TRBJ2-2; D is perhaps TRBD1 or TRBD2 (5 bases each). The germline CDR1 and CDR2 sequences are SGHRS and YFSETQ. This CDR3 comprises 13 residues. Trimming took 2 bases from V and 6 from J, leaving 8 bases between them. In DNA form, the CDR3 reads TGCGCCAGCAGCTTCCAGGGAGCCGGGGAGCTGTTTTTT. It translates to CASSFQGAGELFF.

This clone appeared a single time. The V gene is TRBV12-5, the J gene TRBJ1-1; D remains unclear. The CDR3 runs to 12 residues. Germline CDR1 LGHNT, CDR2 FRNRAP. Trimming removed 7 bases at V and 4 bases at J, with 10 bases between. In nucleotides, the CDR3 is TGTGCTAGTGACCAAGGAGGCACTGAAGCTTTCTTT. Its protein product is CASDQGGTEAFF.

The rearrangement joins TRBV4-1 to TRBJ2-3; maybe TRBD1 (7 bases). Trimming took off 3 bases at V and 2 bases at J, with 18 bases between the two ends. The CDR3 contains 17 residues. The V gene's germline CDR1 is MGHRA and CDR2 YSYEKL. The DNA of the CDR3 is TGCGCCAGCAGCCAGGTTGCTGGCAGGGGGGTCACAGATACGCAGTATTTT. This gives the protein CASSQVAGRGVTDTQYF.

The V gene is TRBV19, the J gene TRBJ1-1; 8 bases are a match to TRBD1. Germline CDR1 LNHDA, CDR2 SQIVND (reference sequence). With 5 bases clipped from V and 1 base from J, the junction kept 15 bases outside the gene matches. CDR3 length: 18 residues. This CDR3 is CASSWSPGQAHPNTEAFF. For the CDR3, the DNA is TGTGCCAGTAGTTGGAGTCCGGGACAGGCGCACCCGAACACTGAAGCTTTCTTT.

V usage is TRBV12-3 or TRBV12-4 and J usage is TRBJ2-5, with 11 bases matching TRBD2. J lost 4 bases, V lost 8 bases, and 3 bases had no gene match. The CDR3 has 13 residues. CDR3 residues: CASVAGGRETQYF. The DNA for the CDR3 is TGTGCCAGCGTAGCGGGGGGGCGAGAGACCCAGTACTTC.

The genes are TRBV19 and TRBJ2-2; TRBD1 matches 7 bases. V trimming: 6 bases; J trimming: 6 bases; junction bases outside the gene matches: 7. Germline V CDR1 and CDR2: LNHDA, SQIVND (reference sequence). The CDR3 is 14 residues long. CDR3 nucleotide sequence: TGTGCCAGTAGCCCGACAGGGTTGGCCGGGGAGCTGTTTTTT. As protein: CASSPTGLAGELFF.

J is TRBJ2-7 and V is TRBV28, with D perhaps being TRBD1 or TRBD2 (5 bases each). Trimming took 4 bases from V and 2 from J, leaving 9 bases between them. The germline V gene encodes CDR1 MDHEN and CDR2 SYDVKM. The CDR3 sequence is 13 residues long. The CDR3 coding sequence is TGTGCCAGCAGTTGGGGACGGCCCTACGAGCAGTACTTC. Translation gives CASSWGRPYEQYF. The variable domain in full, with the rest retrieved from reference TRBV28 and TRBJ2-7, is DVKVTQSSRYLVKRTGEKVFLECVQDMDHENMFWYRQDPGLGLRLIYFSYDVKMKEKGDIPEGYSVSREKKERFSLILESASTNQTSMYLCASSWGRPYEQYFGPGTRLTVT.

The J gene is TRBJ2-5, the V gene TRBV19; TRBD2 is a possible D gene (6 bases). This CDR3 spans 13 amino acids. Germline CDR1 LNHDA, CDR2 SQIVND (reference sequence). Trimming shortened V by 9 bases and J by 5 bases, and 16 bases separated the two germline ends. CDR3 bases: TGTGCCAGCCGGGGACTGGACGGGGAGACCCAGTACTTC. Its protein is CASRGLDGETQYF.

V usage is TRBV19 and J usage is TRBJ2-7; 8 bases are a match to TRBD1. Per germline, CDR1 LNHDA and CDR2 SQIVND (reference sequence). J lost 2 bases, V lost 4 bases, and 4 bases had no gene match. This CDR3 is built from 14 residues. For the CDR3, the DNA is TGTGCCAGTAGTAGGAGGGGACAGGCCTACGAGCAGTACTTC. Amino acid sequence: CASSRRGQAYEQYF.

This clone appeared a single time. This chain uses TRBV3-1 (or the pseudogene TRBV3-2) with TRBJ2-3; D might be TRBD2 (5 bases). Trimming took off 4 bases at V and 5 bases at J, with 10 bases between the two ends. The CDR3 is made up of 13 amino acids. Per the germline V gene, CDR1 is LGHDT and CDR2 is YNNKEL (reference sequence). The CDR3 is CASSLGLLDTQYF. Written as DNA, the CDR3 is TGTGCCAGCAGCCTTGGACTCCTAGATACGCAGTATTTT.

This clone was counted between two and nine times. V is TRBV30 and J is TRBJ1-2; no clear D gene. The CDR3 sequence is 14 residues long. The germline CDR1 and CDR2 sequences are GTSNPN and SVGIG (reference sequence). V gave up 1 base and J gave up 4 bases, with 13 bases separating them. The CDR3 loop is CAWSEGLKLYGYTF. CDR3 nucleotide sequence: TGTGCCTGGAGTGAGGGCCTGAAACTCTATGGCTACACCTTC.

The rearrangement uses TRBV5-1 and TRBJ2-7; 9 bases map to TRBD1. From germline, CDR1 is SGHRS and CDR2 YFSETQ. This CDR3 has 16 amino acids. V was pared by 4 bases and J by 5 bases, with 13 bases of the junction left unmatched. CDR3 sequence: CASSPTGGLTGDEQYF. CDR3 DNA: TGCGCCAGCAGCCCGACAGGGGGGTTAACCGGGGACGAGCAGTACTTC.

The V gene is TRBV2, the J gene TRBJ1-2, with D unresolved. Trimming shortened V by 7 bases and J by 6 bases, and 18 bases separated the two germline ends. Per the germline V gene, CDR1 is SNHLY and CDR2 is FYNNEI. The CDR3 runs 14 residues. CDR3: CASTQDVGYDGYTF. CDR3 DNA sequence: TGTGCCAGCACCCAGGACGTTGGCTATGATGGCTACACCTTC.

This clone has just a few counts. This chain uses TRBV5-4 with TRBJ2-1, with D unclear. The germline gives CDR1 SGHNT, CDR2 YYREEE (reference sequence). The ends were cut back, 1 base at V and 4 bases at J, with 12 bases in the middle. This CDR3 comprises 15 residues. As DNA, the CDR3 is TGTGCCAGCAGCTTGTTGGGAATGCAATACAATGAGCAGTTCTTC. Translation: CASSLLGMQYNEQFF.

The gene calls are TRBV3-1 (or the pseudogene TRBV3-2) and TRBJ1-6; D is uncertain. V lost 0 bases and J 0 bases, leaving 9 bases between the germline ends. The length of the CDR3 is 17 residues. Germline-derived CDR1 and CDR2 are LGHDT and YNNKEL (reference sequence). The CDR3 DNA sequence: TGTGCCAGCAGCCAAGAATCTGGGAGCTCCTATAATTCACCCCTCCACTTT. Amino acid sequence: CASSQESGSSYNSPLHF.

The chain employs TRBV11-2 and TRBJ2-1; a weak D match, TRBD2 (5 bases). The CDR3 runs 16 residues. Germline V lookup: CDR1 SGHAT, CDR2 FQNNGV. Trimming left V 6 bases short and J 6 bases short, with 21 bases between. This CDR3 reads CASSEKGAVSSNEQFF. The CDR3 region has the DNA TGTGCCAGCAGTGAAAAGGGAGCAGTAAGCAGCAATGAGCAGTTCTTC.